These 13 T cell receptor beta chains were sequenced from one sample in a study of shared clonotypes between healthy human individuals. Profiling relied on immunoSEQ multiplex PCR, and the TCRdb table lists in-frame clones only, not all of them. The repertoire has approximately 2,200,000 clones, about 93% of them found once; the top ten carry more than 1.5%. Terminally differentiated effector memory CD45RA+ cells were excluded by CCR7 positive selection of CD45RO-negative cells. Sequenced: naive CD8+ T cells from PBMCs. The source of these receptors is a young man in good health. Some clones in this sample may be carry-over from other donors' samples.

This sequence joins TRBV7-2 and TRBJ2-1; 8 bases align to TRBD2. Germline CDR1 is SGHTA and CDR2 is FQGNSA. The CDR3 is 15 amino acids. The J segment lost 7 bases and the V segment lost 5 bases, leaving 10 bases of the junction unmatched. The CDR3 loop reads CASSPGTSVGNEQFF. In nucleotides, the CDR3 is TGTGCCAGCAGCCCAGGGACTAGTGTGGGGAATGAGCAGTTCTTC. Full variable domain (outside the CDR3, taken from reference TRBV7-2 and TRBJ2-1): GAGVSQSPSNKVTEKGKDVELRCDPISGHTALYWYRQSLGQGLEFLIYFQGNSAPDKSGLPSDRFSAERTGGSVSTLTIQRTQQEDSAVYLCASSPGTSVGNEQFFGPGTRLTVL.

This chain joins TRBV19 and TRBJ1-2, with D perhaps TRBD1 (6 bases). CDR3 length: 16 amino acids. Germline V gene lookup returns CDR1 LNHDA and CDR2 SQIVND (reference sequence). V lost 5 bases and J lost 4, with 20 bases in between. The CDR3 DNA follows: TGTGCCAGTAGTTTGTGGTTCCGAGACAGGTTCTATGGCTACACCTTC. As protein: CASSLWFRDRFYGYTF.

The CDR3 loop is CASSLFGTEKHQETQYF. For the CDR3, the DNA is TGTGCCAGCAGCTTGTTCGGGACAGAGAAACACCAAGAGACCCAGTACTTC. The chain carries TRBV11-2 and TRBJ2-5; 7 bases match TRBD1. CDR1 SGHAT and CDR2 FQNNGV come from the germline V gene. The ends lost 3 bases at V and 0 bases at J; junction bases unmatched: 10. This CDR3 region has 17 residues.

This chain connects TRBV28 to TRBJ1-1; tentative D call: TRBD1 (5 bases). Trimming took 6 bases from V and 6 from J, leaving 17 bases between them. The CDR3 has 14 residues. Germline V gives CDR1 MDHEN, CDR2 SYDVKM. Here the CDR3 reads CASSLAREVPEAFF. In DNA, the CDR3 is TGTGCCAGCAGCTTGGCCAGGGAGGTCCCTGAAGCTTTCTTT.

The chain uses TRBV5-6 and TRBJ1-2; D unresolved. The V end lost 0 bases, the J end lost 5 bases, and 8 bases lay between the germline ends. CDR3 length equals 13 residues. Germline lookup yields CDR1 SGHDT and CDR2 YYEEEE. The DNA for the CDR3 is TGTGCCAGCAGCTTGGGCACCGAGTATGGCTACACCTTC. Translating gives CASSLGTEYGYTF.

The chain has TRBV7-9 and TRBJ2-5; D possibly uses TRBD1 or TRBD2 (5 bases each). The germline V gene encodes CDR1 SEHNR and CDR2 FQNEAQ (reference sequence). Deletions cut 4 bases from V and 0 bases from J, with 15 bases between. The CDR3 is made up of 16 amino acids. The CDR3 is CASSWDLAAHQETQYF. In DNA, the CDR3 is TGTGCCAGCAGCTGGGACCTAGCAGCGCACCAAGAGACCCAGTACTTC.

The chain recombines TRBV5-4 with TRBJ2-2; D may be TRBD1 (5 bases). The V gene lost 1 base and the J gene lost 8 bases, with 6 bases spanning the gap. Germline CDR1 is SGHNT and CDR2 is YYREEE (reference sequence). The CDR3 loop spans 12 amino acids. The CDR3 region is CASSLSGGELFF. The CDR3 DNA sequence: TGTGCCAGCAGCTTGTCAGGGGGGGAGCTGTTTTTT.

As to this clone: The sample holds other DNA sequences that translate to the same CDR3. The rearrangement uses TRBV29-1 and TRBJ1-1; D call uncertain. CDR1 and CDR2 from the germline V gene are SQVTM and ANQGSEA. The CDR3 is 12 residues long. Trimming left V 7 bases short and J 6 bases short, with 15 bases between. The CDR3 DNA is TGCAGCGCCCTGGGCGGAAGAGCTGAAGCTTTCTTT. This codes for CSALGGRAEAFF.

A remark on this clone: Within the sample, other DNA sequences also encode this same CDR3. The J gene is TRBJ2-7, the V gene TRBV30; 8 bases line up with TRBD1. The V and J ends lost 0 bases and 6 bases, in that order; junction bases with no gene match: 4. Per germline, CDR1 GTSNPN and CDR2 SVGIG (reference sequence). The CDR3 is 13 amino acids. CDR3 amino acids: CAWSVTGGSEQYF. CDR3 DNA sequence: TGTGCCTGGAGTGTTACAGGGGGATCCGAGCAGTACTTC.

The chain is built from TRBV7-8 and TRBJ2-1, with 9 bases identical to TRBD2. The CDR3 loop spans 15 amino acids. CDR1 SGHVS and CDR2 FQNEAQ come from the germline V gene. Trimming removed 6 bases from V and 7 bases from J; junction bases left unmatched: 10. The CDR3 protein is CASRTHAGGGNEQFF. The CDR3, as DNA: TGTGCCAGCAGAACGCACGCGGGAGGGGGGAATGAGCAGTTCTTC.

V is TRBV5-6 and J is TRBJ1-1; no reliable D call. Trimming removed 5 bases at V and 2 bases at J, with 13 bases between. The CDR3 consists of 14 residues. CDR1 and CDR2 from the germline V gene are SGHDT and YYEEEE. The CDR3 reads CASRGGRRNTEAFF. The CDR3, as DNA: TGTGCCAGCAGGGGTGGCAGGCGAAACACTGAAGCTTTCTTT.

The CDR3 spells CASSLAPPLGYTF. The CDR3 coding sequence is TGTGCCAGCAGCTTAGCCCCCCCATTGGGCTACACCTTC. The chain has TRBV7-9 and TRBJ1-2; D is undetermined. Trimming left V 0 bases short and J 8 bases short, with 10 bases between. Looked up from germline, CDR1 is SEHNR and CDR2 is FQNEAQ (reference sequence). This CDR3 is 13 amino acids long.

The chain joins TRBV5-1 to TRBJ2-7; D gene uncertain. The CDR3 spans 13 residues. Trimming pared 0 bases from V and 7 bases from J, leaving 11 bases between. Germline V lookup: CDR1 SGHRS, CDR2 YFSETQ. The CDR3 DNA is TGCGCCAGCAGCTTGGCTATAGGTAGGGAGCAGTACTTC. This codes for CASSLAIGREQYF.